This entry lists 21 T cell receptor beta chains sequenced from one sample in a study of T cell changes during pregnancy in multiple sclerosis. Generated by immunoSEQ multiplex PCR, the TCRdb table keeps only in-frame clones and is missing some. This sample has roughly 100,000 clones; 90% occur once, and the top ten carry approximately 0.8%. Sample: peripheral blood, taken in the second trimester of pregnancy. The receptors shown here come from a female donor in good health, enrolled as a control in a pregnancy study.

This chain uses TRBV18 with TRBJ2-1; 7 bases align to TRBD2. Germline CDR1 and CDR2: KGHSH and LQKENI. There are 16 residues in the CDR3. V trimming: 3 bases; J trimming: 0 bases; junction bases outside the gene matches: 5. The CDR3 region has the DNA TGTGCCAGCTCACCGGTAGCGGGTAGCTCCTACAATGAGCAGTTCTTC. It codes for CASSPVAGSSYNEQFF.

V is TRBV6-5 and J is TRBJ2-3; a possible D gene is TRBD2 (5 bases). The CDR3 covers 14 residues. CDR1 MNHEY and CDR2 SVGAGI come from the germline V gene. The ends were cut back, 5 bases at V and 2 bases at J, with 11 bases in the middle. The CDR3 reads CASSDRDTTDTQYF. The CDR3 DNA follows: TGTGCCAGCAGTGACCGGGATACCACAGATACGCAGTATTTT.

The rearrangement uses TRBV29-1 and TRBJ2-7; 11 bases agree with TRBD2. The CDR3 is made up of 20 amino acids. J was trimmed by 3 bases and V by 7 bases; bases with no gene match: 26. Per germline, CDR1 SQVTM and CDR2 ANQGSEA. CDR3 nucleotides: TGCAGCGAGAAAGGACCCGGTAGGGCTAGCGGGAGGACCAACTACTACGAGCAGTACTTC. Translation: CSEKGPGRASGRTNYYEQYF.

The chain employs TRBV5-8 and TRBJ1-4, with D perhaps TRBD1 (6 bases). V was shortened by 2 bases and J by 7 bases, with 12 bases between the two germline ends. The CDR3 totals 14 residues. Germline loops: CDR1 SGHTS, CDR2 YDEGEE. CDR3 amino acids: CASSLGGPREKLFF. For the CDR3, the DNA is TGTGCCAGCAGCTTAGGGGGACCCCGTGAAAAACTGTTTTTT.

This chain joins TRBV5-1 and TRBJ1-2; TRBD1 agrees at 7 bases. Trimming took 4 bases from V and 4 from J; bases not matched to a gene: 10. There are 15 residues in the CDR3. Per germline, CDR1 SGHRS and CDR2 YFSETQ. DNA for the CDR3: TGCGCCAGCAGCCTAAGACAGGGAACGGGCTATGGCTACACCTTC. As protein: CASSLRQGTGYGYTF. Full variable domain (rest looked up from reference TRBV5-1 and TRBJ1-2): KAGVTQTPRYLIKTRGQQVTLSCSPISGHRSVSWYQQTPGQGLQFLFEYFSETQRNKGNFPGRFSGRQFSNSRSEMNVSTLELGDSALYLCASSLRQGTGYGYTFGSGTRLTVV.

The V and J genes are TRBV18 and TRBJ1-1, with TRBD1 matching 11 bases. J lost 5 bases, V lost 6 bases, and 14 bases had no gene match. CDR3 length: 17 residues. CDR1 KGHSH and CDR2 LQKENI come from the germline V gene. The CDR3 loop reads CASSPSGQGALGTEAFF. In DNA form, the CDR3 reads TGTGCCAGCTCGCCGTCCGGACAGGGGGCGTTGGGGACTGAAGCTTTCTTT.

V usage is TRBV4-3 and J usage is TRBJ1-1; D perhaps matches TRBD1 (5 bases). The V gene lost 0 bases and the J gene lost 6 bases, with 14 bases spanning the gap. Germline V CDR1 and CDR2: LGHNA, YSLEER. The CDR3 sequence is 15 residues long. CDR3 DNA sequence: TGCGCCAGCAGCCAAGATTTGCCAGGGAAGGCTGAAGCTTTCTTT. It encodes CASSQDLPGKAEAFF.

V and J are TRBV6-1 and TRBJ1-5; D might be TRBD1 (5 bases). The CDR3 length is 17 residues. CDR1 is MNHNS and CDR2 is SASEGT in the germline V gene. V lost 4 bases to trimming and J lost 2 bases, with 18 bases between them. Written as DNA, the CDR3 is TGTGCCAGCAGTGGCCCAAACCGGGGGGGTGGCAATCAGCCCCAGCATTTT. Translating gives CASSGPNRGGGNQPQHF.

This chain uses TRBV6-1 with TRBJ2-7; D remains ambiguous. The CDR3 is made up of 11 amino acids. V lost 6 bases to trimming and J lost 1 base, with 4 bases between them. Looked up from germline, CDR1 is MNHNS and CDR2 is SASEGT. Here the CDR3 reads CASSPSYEQYF. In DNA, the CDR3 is TGTGCCAGCAGCCCATCCTACGAGCAGTACTTC.

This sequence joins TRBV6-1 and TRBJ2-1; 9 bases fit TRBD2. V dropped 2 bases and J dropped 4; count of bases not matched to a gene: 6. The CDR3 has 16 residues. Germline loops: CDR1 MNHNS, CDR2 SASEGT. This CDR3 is CASSEWKAGGYNEQFF. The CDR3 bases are TGTGCCAGCAGTGAATGGAAAGCGGGAGGATACAATGAGCAGTTCTTC.

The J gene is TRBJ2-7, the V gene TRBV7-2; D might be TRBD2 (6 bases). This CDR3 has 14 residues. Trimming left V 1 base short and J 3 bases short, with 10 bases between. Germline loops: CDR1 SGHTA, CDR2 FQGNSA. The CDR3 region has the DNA TGTGCCAGCAGCTTAGGACTAGGCGGCTACGAGCAGTACTTC. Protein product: CASSLGLGGYEQYF.

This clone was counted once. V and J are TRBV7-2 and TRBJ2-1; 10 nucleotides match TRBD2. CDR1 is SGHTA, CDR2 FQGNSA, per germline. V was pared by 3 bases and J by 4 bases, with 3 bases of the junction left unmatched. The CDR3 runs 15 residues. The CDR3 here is CASSFGLAVYNEQFF. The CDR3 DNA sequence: TGTGCCAGCAGCTTCGGACTAGCGGTATACAATGAGCAGTTCTTC.

The CDR3 spells CASSEAGQGNSPLHF. The CDR3 DNA reads TGTGCCAGCAGTGAAGCGGGACAGGGCAATTCACCCCTCCACTTT. The chain carries TRBV6-1 and TRBJ1-6; TRBD1 aligns across 9 bases. Trimming at V came to 0 bases and at J to 7 bases, leaving 1 base not matched to a gene. The CDR3 totals 15 residues. Per the germline V gene, CDR1 is MNHNS and CDR2 is SASEGT.

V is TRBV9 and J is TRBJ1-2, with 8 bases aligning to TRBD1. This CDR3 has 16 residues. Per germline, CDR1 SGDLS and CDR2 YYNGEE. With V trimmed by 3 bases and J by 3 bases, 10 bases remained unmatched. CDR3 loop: CASSARVDRGDYGYTF. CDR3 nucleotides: TGTGCCAGCAGCGCAAGGGTCGACAGGGGAGACTATGGCTACACCTTC. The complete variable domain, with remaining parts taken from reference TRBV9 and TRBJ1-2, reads DSGVTQTPKHLITATGQRVTLRCSPRSGDLSVYWYQQSLDQGLQFLIQYYNGEERAKGNILERFSAQQFPDLHSELNLSSLELGDSALYFCASSARVDRGDYGYTFGSGTRLTVV.

The DNA of the CDR3 is TGTGCCAGCAGCTTAAACCCAGGGGACAATGAGCAGTTCTTC. Translation gives CASSLNPGDNEQFF. The J gene is TRBJ2-1, the V gene TRBV7-2; tentatively, D is TRBD1 (6 bases). Trimming removed 2 bases from V and 5 bases from J, with 10 bases in between. Germline V gene sequence: CDR1 SGHTA, CDR2 FQGNSA. CDR3 size: 14 residues.

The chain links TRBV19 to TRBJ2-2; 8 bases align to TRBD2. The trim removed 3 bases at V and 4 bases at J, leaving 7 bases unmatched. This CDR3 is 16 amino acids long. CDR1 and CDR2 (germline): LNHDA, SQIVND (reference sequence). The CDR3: CASSIGSGGLTGELFF. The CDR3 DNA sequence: TGTGCCAGTAGTATTGGGAGCGGGGGACTCACCGGGGAGCTGTTTTTT.

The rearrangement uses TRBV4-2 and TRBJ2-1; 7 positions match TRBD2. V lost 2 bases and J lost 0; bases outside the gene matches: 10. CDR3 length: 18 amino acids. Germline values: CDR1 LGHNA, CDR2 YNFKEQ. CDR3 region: CASSQSQGQRDSYNEQFF. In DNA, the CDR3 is TGTGCCAGCAGCCAATCCCAGGGCCAGCGGGACTCCTACAATGAGCAGTTCTTC.

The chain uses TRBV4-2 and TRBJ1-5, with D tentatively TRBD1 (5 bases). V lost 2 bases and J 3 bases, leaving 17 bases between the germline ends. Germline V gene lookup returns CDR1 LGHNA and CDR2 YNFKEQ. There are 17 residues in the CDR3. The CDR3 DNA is TGTGCCAGCAGCCAAAACACAGGAGGGTCGAACAATCAGCCCCAGCATTTT. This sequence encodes CASSQNTGGSNNQPQHF.

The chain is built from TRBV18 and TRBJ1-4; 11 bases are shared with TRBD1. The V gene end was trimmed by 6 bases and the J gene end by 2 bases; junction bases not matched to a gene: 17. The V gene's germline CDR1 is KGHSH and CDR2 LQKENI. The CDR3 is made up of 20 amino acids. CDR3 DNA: TGTGCCAGCTCGTCGGGTGGACAAGGACAGGGGGCAAGGACTAATGAAAAACTGTTTTTT. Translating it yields CASSSGGQGQGARTNEKLFF.

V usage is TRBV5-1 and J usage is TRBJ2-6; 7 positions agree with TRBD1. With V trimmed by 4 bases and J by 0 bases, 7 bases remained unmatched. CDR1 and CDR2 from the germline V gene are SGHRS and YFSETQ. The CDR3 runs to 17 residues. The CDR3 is CASSGGTDGSGANVLTF. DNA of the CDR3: TGCGCCAGCAGCGGTGGGACAGACGGCTCTGGGGCCAACGTCCTGACTTTC. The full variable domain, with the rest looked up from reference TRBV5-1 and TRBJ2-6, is KAGVTQTPRYLIKTRGQQVTLSCSPISGHRSVSWYQQTPGQGLQFLFEYFSETQRNKGNFPGRFSGRQFSNSRSEMNVSTLELGDSALYLCASSGGTDGSGANVLTFGAGSRLTVL.

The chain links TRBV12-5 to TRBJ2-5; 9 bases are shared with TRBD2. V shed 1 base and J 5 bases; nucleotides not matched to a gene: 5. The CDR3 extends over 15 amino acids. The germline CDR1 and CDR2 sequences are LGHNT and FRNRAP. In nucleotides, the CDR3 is TGTGCTAGTGGTTTGGAAGCGGGGGGCCGGGAGACCCAGTACTTC. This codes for CASGLEAGGRETQYF.